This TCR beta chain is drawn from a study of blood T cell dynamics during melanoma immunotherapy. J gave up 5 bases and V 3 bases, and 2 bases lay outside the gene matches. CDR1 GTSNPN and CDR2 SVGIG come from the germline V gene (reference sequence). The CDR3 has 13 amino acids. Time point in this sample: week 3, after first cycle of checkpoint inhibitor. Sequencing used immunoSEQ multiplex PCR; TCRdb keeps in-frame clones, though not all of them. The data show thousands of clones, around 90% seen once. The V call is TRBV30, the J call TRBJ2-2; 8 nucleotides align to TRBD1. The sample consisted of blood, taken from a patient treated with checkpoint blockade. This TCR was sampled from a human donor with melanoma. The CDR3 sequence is CAWRTGGTGELFF. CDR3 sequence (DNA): TGTGCCTGGAGAACAGGGGGTACCGGGGAGCTGTTTTTT.